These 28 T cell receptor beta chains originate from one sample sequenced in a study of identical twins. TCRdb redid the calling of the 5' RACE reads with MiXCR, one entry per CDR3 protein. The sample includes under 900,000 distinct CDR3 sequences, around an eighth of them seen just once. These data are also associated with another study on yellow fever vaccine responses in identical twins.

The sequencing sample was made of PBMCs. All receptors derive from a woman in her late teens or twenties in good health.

The CDR3 is CASSFRVGNTIYF. In DNA form, the CDR3 reads TGTGCCAGCAGTTTCAGGGTTGGAAACACCATATATTTT. J is TRBJ1-3 and V is TRBV6-5; possible D gene TRBD1, 5 bases. V shed 4 bases and J shed 3 bases, with 7 bases lying between them. The CDR3 is made up of 13 amino acids. The germline V gene has CDR1 MNHEY and CDR2 SVGAGI.

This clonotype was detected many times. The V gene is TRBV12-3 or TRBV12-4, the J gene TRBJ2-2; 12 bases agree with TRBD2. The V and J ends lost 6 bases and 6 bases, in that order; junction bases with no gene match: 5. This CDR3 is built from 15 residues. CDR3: CASRQTSGRSGELFF. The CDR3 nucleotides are TGTGCCAGCAGGCAGACTAGCGGGAGATCCGGGGAGCTGTTTTTT.

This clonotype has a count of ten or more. CDR3: CASSFRRGGTDTQYF. The CDR3 bases are TGTGCCAGCAGCTTCCGGAGGGGCGGCACAGATACGCAGTATTTT. The J gene is TRBJ2-3, the V gene TRBV13; maybe TRBD2 (6 bases). Between the trimmed V and J ends, which lost 3 bases and 1 base, there was a span of 11 bases. This CDR3 has 15 amino acids. Per the germline V gene, CDR1 is PRHDT and CDR2 is FYEKMQ (reference sequence).

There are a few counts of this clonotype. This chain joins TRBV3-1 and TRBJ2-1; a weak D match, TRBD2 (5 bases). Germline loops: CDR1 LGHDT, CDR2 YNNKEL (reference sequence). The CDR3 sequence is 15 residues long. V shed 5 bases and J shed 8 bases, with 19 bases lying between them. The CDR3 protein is CASSRQSGRDYEQFF. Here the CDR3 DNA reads TGTGCCAGCAGCAGACAAAGTGGACGGGATTATGAGCAGTTCTTC.

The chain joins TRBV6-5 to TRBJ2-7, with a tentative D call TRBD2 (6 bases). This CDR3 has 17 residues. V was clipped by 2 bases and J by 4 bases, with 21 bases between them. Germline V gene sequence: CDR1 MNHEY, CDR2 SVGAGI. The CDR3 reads CASSYRLGLSRDYEQYF. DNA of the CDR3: TGTGCCAGCAGTTACCGGTTGGGACTCAGTAGGGATTACGAGCAGTACTTC.

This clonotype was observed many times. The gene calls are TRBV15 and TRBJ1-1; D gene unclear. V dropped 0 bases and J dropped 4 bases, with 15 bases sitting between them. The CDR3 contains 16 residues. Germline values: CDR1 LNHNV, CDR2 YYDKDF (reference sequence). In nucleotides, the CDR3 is TGTGCCACCAGCAGAGATCGGGCCATAAGTAGCACTGAAGCTTTCTTT. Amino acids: CATSRDRAISSTEAFF.

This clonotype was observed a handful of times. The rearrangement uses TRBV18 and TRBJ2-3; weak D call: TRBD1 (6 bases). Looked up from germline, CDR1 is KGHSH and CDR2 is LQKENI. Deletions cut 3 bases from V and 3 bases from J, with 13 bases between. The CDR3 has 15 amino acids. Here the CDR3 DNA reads TGTGCCAGCTCACCCGGGACAAGTTCGACAGATACGCAGTATTTT. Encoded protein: CASSPGTSSTDTQYF.

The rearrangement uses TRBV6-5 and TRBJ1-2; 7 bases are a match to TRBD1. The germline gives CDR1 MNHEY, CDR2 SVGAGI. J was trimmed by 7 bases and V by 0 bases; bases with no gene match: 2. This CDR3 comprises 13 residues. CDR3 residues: CASSYSQGVGYTF. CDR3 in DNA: TGTGCCAGCAGTTACTCGCAGGGGGTTGGCTACACCTTC.

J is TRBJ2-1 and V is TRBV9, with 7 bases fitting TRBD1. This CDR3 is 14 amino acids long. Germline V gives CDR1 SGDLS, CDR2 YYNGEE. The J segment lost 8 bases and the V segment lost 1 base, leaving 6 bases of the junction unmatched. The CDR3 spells CASSVNIGGDEQFF. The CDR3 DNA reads TGTGCCAGCAGCGTAAATATAGGGGGCGATGAGCAGTTCTTC.

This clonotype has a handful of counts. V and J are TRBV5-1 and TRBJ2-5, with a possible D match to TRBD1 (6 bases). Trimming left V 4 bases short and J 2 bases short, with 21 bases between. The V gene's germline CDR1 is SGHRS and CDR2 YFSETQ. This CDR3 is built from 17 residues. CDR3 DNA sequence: TGCGCCAGCAGCCCTCTTGGCAGGGGCGCTAAACAAGAGACCCAGTACTTC. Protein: CASSPLGRGAKQETQYF.

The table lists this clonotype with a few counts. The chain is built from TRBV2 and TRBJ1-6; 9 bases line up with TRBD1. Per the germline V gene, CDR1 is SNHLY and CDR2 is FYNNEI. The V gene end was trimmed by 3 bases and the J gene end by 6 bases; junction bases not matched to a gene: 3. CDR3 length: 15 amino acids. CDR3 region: CASSEDRGGNSPLHF. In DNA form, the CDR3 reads TGTGCCAGCAGTGAGGACAGGGGCGGTAATTCACCCCTCCACTTT.

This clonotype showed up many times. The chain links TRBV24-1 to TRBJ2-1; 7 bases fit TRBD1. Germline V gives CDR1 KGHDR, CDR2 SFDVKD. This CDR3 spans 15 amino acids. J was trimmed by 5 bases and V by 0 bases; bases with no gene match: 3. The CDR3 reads CATSDLRTGDNEQFF. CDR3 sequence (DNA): TGTGCCACCAGTGATTTGAGGACAGGCGACAATGAGCAGTTCTTC.

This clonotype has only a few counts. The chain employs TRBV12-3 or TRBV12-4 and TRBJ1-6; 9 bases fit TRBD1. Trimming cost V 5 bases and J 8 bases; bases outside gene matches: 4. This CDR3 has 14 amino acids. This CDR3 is CASSPTGGHSPLHF. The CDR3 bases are TGTGCCAGCAGTCCCACAGGGGGCCATTCACCCCTCCACTTT.

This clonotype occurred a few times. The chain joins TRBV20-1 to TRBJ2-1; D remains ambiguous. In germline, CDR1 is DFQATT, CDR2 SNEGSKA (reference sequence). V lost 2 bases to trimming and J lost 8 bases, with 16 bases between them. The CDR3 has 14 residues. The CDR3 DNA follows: TGCAGTGCTAGAAGGGCGGCTGGGAAGGATGAGCAGTTCTTC. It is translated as CSARRAAGKDEQFF.

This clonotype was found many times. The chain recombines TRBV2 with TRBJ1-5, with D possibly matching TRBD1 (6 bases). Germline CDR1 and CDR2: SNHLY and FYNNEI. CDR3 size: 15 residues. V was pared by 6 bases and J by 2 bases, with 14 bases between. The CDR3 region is CASRIGGSGNQPQHF. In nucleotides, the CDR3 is TGTGCCAGCAGGATCGGGGGCTCGGGCAATCAGCCCCAGCATTTT.

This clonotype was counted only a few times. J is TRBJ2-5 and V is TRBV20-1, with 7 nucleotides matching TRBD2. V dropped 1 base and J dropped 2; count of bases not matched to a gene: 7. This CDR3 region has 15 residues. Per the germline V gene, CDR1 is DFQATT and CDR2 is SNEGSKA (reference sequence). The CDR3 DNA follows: TGCAGTGCTAGAGGAACGCTAGCGGAACAAGAGACCCAGTACTTC. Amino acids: CSARGTLAEQETQYF.

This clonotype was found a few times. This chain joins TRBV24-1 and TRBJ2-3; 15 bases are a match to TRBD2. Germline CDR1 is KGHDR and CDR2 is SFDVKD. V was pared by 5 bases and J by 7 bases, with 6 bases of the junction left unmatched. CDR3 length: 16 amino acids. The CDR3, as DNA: TGTGCCACCAGTGCCTCGGGGACTAGCGGGAGGAATACGCAGTATTTT. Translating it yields CATSASGTSGRNTQYF.

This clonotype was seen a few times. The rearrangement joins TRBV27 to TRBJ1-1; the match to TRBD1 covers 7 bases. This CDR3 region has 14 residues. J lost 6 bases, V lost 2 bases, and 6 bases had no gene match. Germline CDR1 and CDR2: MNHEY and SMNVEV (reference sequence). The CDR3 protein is CASSLAGGRSEAFF. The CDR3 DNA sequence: TGTGCCAGCAGTTTAGCAGGGGGTAGGTCTGAAGCTTTCTTT.

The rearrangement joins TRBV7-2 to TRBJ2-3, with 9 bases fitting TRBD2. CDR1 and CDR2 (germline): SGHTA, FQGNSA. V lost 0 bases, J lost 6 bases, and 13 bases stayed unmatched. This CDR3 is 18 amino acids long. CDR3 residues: CASSLAVRLAGVYDTQYF. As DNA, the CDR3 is TGTGCCAGCAGCTTAGCGGTGCGGTTAGCGGGAGTTTACGATACGCAGTATTTT.

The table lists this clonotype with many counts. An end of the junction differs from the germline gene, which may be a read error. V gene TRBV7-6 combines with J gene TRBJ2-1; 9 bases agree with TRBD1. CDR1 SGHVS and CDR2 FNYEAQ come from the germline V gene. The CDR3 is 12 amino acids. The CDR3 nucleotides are TGTGCCAGCAGCTTACCGGGACAGGGCAGGATCTTC. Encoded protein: CASSLPGQGRIF.

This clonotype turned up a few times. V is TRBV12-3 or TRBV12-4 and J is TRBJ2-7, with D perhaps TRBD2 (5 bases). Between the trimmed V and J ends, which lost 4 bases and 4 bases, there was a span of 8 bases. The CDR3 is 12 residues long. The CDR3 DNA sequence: TGTGCCAGCAGTTACGGGAAATACGAGCAGTACTTC. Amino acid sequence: CASSYGKYEQYF.

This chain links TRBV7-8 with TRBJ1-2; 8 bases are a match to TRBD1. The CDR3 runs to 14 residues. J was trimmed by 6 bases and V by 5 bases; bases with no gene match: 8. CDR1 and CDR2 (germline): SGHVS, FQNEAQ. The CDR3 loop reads CASSPSRQGHGYTF. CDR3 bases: TGTGCCAGCAGCCCAAGCCGACAGGGGCATGGCTACACCTTC.

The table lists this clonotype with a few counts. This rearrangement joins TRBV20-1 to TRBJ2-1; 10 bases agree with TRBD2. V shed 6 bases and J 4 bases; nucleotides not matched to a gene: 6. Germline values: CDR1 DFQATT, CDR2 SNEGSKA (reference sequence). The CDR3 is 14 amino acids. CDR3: CSAAGGAGYNEQFF. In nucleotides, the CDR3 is TGCAGTGCAGCGGGAGGGGCAGGGTACAATGAGCAGTTCTTC.

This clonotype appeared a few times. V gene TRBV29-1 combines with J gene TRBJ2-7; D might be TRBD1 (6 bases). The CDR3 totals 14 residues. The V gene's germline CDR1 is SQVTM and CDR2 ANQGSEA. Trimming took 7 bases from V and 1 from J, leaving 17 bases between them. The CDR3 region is CSGLAGDPSYEQYF. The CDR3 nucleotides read TGCAGCGGCCTAGCAGGGGATCCTTCCTACGAGCAGTACTTC.

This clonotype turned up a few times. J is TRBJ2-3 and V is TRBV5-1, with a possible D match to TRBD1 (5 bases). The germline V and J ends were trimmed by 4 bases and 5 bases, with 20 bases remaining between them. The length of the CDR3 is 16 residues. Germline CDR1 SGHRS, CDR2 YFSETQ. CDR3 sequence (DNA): TGCGCCAGCAGCCCGAAACCCAAGGGGCCCTTAGATACGCAGTATTTT. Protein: CASSPKPKGPLDTQYF.

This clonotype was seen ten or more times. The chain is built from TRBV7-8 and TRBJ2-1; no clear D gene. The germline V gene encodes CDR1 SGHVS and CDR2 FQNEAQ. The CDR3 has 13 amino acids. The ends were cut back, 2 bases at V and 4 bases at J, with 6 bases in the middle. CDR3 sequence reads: CASSLRWYNEQFF. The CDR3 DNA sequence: TGTGCCAGCAGCTTAAGGTGGTACAATGAGCAGTTCTTC.

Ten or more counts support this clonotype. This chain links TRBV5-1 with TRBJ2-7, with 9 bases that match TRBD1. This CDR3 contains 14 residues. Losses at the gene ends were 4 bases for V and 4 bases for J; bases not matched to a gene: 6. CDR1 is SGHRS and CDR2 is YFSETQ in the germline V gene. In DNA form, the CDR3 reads TGCGCCAGCAGCCAGGACAGGGGTGGTTACGAGCAGTACTTC. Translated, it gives CASSQDRGGYEQYF.

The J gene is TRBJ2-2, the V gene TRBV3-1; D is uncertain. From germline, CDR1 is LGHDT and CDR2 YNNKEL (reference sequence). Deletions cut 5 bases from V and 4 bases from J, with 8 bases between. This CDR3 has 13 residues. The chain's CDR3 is CASSTEFTGELFF. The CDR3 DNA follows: TGTGCCAGCAGCACTGAATTCACCGGGGAGCTGTTTTTT.